This TCR beta chain stems from a study of blood T cell repertoires in COVID-19 (dated by TCRdb to about 2020). Background on the whole study: Samples covering the acute and convalescent phases of COVID-19 were provided by collaborators in the United States, Italy and Spain. The dataset comprised deeply sampled blood TCRbeta repertoires from subjects exposed to, actively infected with, or recovered from COVID-19. Samples were obtained from the ongoing ImmuneRACE study (first 160 participants) and from about 1,300 subjects provided by 6 global collaborators. The repertoires were released in a freely available public database intended as a resource for research on the immune response to SARS-CoV-2. Where available, HLA class I and class II types were taken from metadata supplied by the sample provider and were not determined by assay-based typing. The sample metadata nearly always contained a de-identified subject ID, COVID-19 status, age in years and sex. The prospective study material was composed of cDNA or gDNA derived from T cells, B-cell-depleted T cells, or PBMCs. The full study reports these points: The quantity of clinical and demographic metadata differed by source and by participant and was supplied without curation.

TCRbeta CDR3 regions were amplified from genomic DNA using the immunoSEQ Assay, a bias-controlled multiplex PCR. The study's processing was this. The number of nucleated cells in each sample was estimated by amplification of reference gene primers within the assay. To quantify the absolute abundance of each unique TCRbeta CDR3 rearrangement, sequence reads were collapsed and filtered. For each sample, productive Simpson clonality was calculated by taking the square root of Simpson's diversity index across productive rearrangements. As stored in TCRdb, this immuneACCESS dataset retains in-frame rearrangements with V and J assigned. A fraction of the clones does not appear; measured against another copy, unresolved V genes explain less than half of the discrepancy, and the remainder lacks a known reason. The DNA was the basis for D and trimming; V, J and clone size are from that table. This sample is represented by 55,000 or so clones; roughly 90% of them were singletons. The ten top clones hold about 8.5% of the sample.

Worth noting for this clone: Its antigen is not yet known. No qualities accompany the bases; no much larger clone lies one base away.

Whole blood was collected in K2EDTA tubes by collaborating institutions according to the institutions' own protocols. For TCRbeta analysis, collaborators shipped samples in one of three forms: frozen whole blood, isolated PBMCs, or DNA extracted from either of those sample types. This clonotype originated in a man between 60 and 75 years old with active COVID-19. The material sequenced was peripheral blood.

The sequenced DNA: TGTGCCAGCAGCTTACGTCCACAGGGGGCTTATAACGAGCAGTACTTC. It codes for CASSLRPQGAYNEQYF. This chain joins TRBV7-3 to TRBJ2-7; TRBD1 lines up with 9 middle nucleotides. Germline trimming amounts to 2 bases on V and 5 bases on J, with 10 as the count of junction bases outside the gene matches. The germline V gene provides CDR1 SGHTA and CDR2 FQGTGA. The CDR3 spans 16 residues, from the cysteine through the phenylalanine. Just CDR3 DNA is preserved here, 48 bases in frame from base 1.